The 10 T cell receptor beta chains in this list originate from one sample, sequenced in a study of cytomegalovirus exposure and HLA in healthy donors. Assay: immunoSEQ multiplex PCR; the TCRdb copy retains only in-frame clones and omits some. The profile covers 120,000 or so clones, with 80% to 90% appearing a single time and less than 2% taken by the ten largest. The sample consisted of PBMCs. The receptors shown here come from a woman between 18 and 29 years old in good health and CMV-seronegative.

The chain joins TRBV7-2 to TRBJ2-5; D is possibly TRBD1 (6 bases). The CDR3 is 16 residues long. Per the germline V gene, CDR1 is SGHTA and CDR2 is FQGNSA. Trimming took 2 bases from V and 2 from J, leaving 15 bases between them. The chain's CDR3 is CASSLSGQLQQETQYF. The DNA for the CDR3 is TGTGCCAGCAGCTTAAGTGGACAGCTTCAGCAAGAGACCCAGTACTTC.

The chain joins TRBV5-1 to TRBJ2-1; 11 bases line up with TRBD2. Unmatched junction bases numbered 10, after V lost 1 base and J lost 1 base. Germline V CDR1 and CDR2: SGHRS, YFSETQ. The CDR3 has 19 amino acids. CDR3 in amino acids: CASSLSDISGGASYNEQFF. The CDR3 DNA is TGCGCCAGCAGCTTGTCCGACATTAGCGGGGGGGCATCCTACAATGAGCAGTTCTTC. Looking up the rest from reference TRBV5-1 and TRBJ2-1 gives the full variable domain: KAGVTQTPRYLIKTRGQQVTLSCSPISGHRSVSWYQQTPGQGLQFLFEYFSETQRNKGNFPGRFSGRQFSNSRSEMNVSTLELGDSALYLCASSLSDISGGASYNEQFFGPGTRLTVL.

The chain has TRBV10-3 and TRBJ1-1; TRBD1 might be the D (6 bases). The CDR3 totals 14 residues. V lost 6 bases and J 3 bases, leaving 14 bases between the germline ends. The germline gives CDR1 ENHRY, CDR2 SYGVKD. DNA for the CDR3: TGTGCCATCAGGCTAACAGGGTTGGACACTGAAGCTTTCTTT. Amino acids: CAIRLTGLDTEAFF.

This sequence joins TRBV2 and TRBJ1-5, with 7 bases fitting TRBD1. V was clipped by 6 bases and J by 6 bases; unmatched bases: 5. Germline CDR1 reads SNHLY; CDR2 reads FYNNEI. The CDR3 extends over 13 amino acids. Here the CDR3 DNA reads TGTGCCAGCAGACGACAGGGTGTTCAGCCCCAGCATTTT. Translated: CASRRQGVQPQHF.

J is TRBJ1-2 and V is TRBV7-9; D gene unclear. V was pared by 6 bases and J by 8 bases, with 16 bases between. The CDR3 contains 13 residues. The germline V gene encodes CDR1 SEHNR and CDR2 FQNEAQ (reference sequence). Here the CDR3 reads CASSLDSAGGYTF. Written as DNA, the CDR3 is TGTGCCAGCAGTTTGGATAGCGCGGGGGGCTACACCTTC.

The chain recombines TRBV7-9 with TRBJ2-1; D is perhaps TRBD2 (6 bases). CDR3 length: 14 residues. CDR1 and CDR2 (germline): SEHNR, FQNEAQ (reference sequence). Trimming took 3 bases from V and 3 from J, leaving 9 bases between them. CDR3 bases: TGTGCCAGCAGCTTTGCGGGATACTACAATGAGCAGTTCTTC. Encoded protein: CASSFAGYYNEQFF.

The chain combines TRBV11-3 with TRBJ1-1, with TRBD1 identical over 7 bases. CDR1 and CDR2 from the germline V gene are SGHNT and YENEEA. Trimming removed 4 bases from V and 10 bases from J; junction bases left unmatched: 6. The CDR3 contains 12 residues. The CDR3 sequence is CASSSRQGAAFF. In nucleotides, the CDR3 is TGTGCCAGCAGCTCTAGACAGGGAGCAGCTTTCTTT.

The V call is TRBV7-2, the J call TRBJ2-4; 7 bases line up with TRBD2. CDR3 length equals 16 residues. The V segment lost 5 bases and the J segment 9 bases; nucleotides outside the gene matches: 16. Germline CDR1 reads SGHTA; CDR2 reads FQGNSA. CDR3 nucleotides: TGTGCCAGCAGCCCCACCACGACTAGCTGGGGATCCATTCAGTACTTC. Encoded protein: CASSPTTTSWGSIQYF.

The chain joins TRBV9 to TRBJ2-7; 8 bases map to TRBD2. V dropped 3 bases and J dropped 5; count of bases not matched to a gene: 10. This CDR3 is built from 15 residues. In germline, CDR1 is SGDLS, CDR2 YYNGEE. CDR3 nucleotides: TGTGCCAGCAGCGCATCCGGGACTAGAACCCACGAGCAGTACTTC. Amino acid sequence: CASSASGTRTHEQYF.

This chain joins TRBV9 and TRBJ2-1; 11 nucleotides match TRBD2. Trimming cost V 0 bases and J 5 bases; bases outside gene matches: 10. Looked up from germline, CDR1 is SGDLS and CDR2 is YYNGEE. This CDR3 comprises 18 residues. CDR3 DNA sequence: TGTGCCAGCAGCGTAGAGTTGGGGACTAGCGGCAAAGACAATGAGCAGTTCTTC. Its protein is CASSVELGTSGKDNEQFF. Combining the CDR3 with reference TRBV9 and TRBJ2-1 gives the whole variable domain DSGVTQTPKHLITATGQRVTLRCSPRSGDLSVYWYQQSLDQGLQFLIQYYNGEERAKGNILERFSAQQFPDLHSELNLSSLELGDSALYFCASSVELGTSGKDNEQFFGPGTRLTVL.